Shown below are 6 T cell receptor beta chains from a single sample sequenced in a study of blood T cell repertoires in COVID-19. Repertoires were generated with immunoSEQ multiplex PCR, while TCRdb's copy carries only in-frame clones and drops some. The sample yields about 330,000 clones, approximately 90% seen once. Input material: peripheral blood. These receptors were obtained from a woman aged 45-59 years with active or convalescent COVID-19.

The gene calls are TRBV11-3 and TRBJ2-7, with TRBD2 matching over 10 bases. Germline-derived CDR1 and CDR2 are SGHNT and YENEEA. The CDR3 loop spans 16 amino acids. V lost 0 bases and J lost 7; bases outside the gene matches: 9. Here the CDR3 reads CASSLDGSGGPGEQYF. The DNA for the CDR3 is TGTGCCAGCAGCTTAGATGGTAGCGGGGGGCCTGGGGAGCAGTACTTC.

The V gene is TRBV7-2, the J gene TRBJ1-6; 9 bases map to TRBD1. Germline V gene lookup returns CDR1 SGHTA and CDR2 FQGNSA. J gave up 8 bases and V 3 bases, and 2 bases lay outside the gene matches. The CDR3 sequence is 14 residues long. CDR3 protein: CASSLRDRDSPLHF. The CDR3 DNA sequence: TGTGCCAGCAGCTTGCGGGACAGGGATTCACCCCTCCACTTT.

V gene TRBV6-5 combines with J gene TRBJ1-4; 7 positions agree with TRBD1. Germline-derived CDR1 and CDR2 are MNHEY and SVGAGI. The ends lost 7 bases at V and 6 bases at J; junction bases unmatched: 5. The CDR3 runs 13 residues. In nucleotides, the CDR3 is TGTGCCAGCAACCGGGACAGCCATGAAAAACTGTTTTTT. It translates to CASNRDSHEKLFF.

The chain carries TRBV10-3 and TRBJ1-1; tentatively, D is TRBD1 (6 bases). The CDR3 has 14 residues. Trimming took 0 bases from V and 5 from J, leaving 10 bases between them. The germline gives CDR1 ENHRY, CDR2 SYGVKD. The CDR3 DNA is TGTGCCATCAGTGAGTCGGCCAGGGGTACTGAAGCTTTCTTT. The encoded protein is CAISESARGTEAFF.

J is TRBJ1-1 and V is TRBV27; D is ambiguous. V was clipped by 2 bases and J by 5 bases, with 15 bases between them. Germline loops: CDR1 MNHEY, CDR2 SMNVEV (reference sequence). The CDR3 is made up of 15 amino acids. For the CDR3, the DNA is TGTGCCAGCAGTTTAGTCGGTCGGGGTTCTACTGAAGCTTTCTTT. It is translated as CASSLVGRGSTEAFF.

This clone was detected once. This chain links TRBV19 with TRBJ2-1; 8 bases are shared with TRBD2. The CDR3 covers 16 residues. V shed 3 bases, J shed 4 bases, and the junction held 8 bases outside the gene matches. Looked up from germline, CDR1 is LNHDA and CDR2 is SQIVND (reference sequence). As DNA, the CDR3 is TGTGCCAGTAGTATCTTATCTAGCGGGCGATACAATGAGCAGTTCTTC. Its translation: CASSILSSGRYNEQFF.